In this sample, the clone carrying this T cell receptor (beta chain) turned up a few times. Its antigen is not identified. These data originate in a study of identical twins. Germline loops: CDR1 SQVTM, CDR2 ANQGSEA. V was pared by 0 bases and J by 5 bases, with 6 bases of the junction left unmatched. This CDR3 has 14 residues. TCRdb re-derived calls from the 5' RACE reads in MiXCR, one entry per CDR3 protein. The data show 350,000 to 600,000 distinct CDR3 sequences, 14% seen once. Notes on the study in general: The abundant beta clonotypes from cord blood had fewer insertions, and memory repertoires had none of this. Weaker excess twin sharing was seen among beta out-of-frame sequences. Models predicted less out-of-frame TCR alpha sharing in monozygotic twins than was found.

These data also formed part of another study, on yellow fever vaccine responses in identical twins.

The sequence came from a woman younger than 35 in good health. Material for sequencing was CD4+ T cells sorted from blood. The chain has TRBV29-1 and TRBJ2-5; TRBD2 agrees at 7 bases. CDR3 in amino acids: CSVEDPAGVETQYF. CDR3 in DNA: TGCAGCGTTGAAGATCCCGCGGGAGTGGAGACCCAGTACTTC.